One and the same sample provided the 19 T cell receptor beta chains below, sequenced in a study of T cells in Graves' hyperthyroidism and ophthalmopathy. RNA transcripts served as the template for amplifying TCR beta CDR3 regions. In the first-round RT-PCR of the TCR CDR3, the HTBI primer set was used. TCRdb redid the calling of the multiplex PCR reads with MiXCR, one entry per CDR3 protein. The sample has around 360,000 distinct CDR3 sequences; about 16% are singletons. The sequencing sample was made of blood. These receptors all come from a woman aged 55-69 years with Graves' ophthalmopathy.

The sample holds many counts of this clonotype. The genes are TRBV7-2 and TRBJ2-3; D is possibly TRBD2 (7 bases). The CDR3 is 16 residues long. V lost 5 bases to trimming and J lost 1 base, with 16 bases between them. Germline V gene sequence: CDR1 SGHTA, CDR2 FQGNSA. CDR3 coding DNA: TGTGCCAGCAGCCGACTTAAGGGGGGGCGCACAGATACGCAGTATTTT. It is translated as CASSRLKGGRTDTQYF.

This clonotype was counted only a few times. V usage is TRBV6-1 and J usage is TRBJ1-4; D unclear. From germline, CDR1 is MNHNS and CDR2 SASEGT. The V and J ends lost 6 bases and 0 bases respectively, with 5 bases between them. CDR3 length equals 13 residues. The CDR3 here is CASRRATNEKLFF. DNA for the CDR3: TGTGCCAGCAGGAGGGCAACTAATGAAAAACTGTTTTTT.

This clonotype was observed many times. J is TRBJ2-1 and V is TRBV7-2; 10 bases fit TRBD2. CDR1 is SGHTA, CDR2 FQGNSA, per germline. The junction had 2 bases not matched to a gene; V was cut back by 4 bases and J by 2 bases. The CDR3 runs 15 residues. In DNA, the CDR3 is TGTGCCAGCAGCTCTAGCGGGAGTCCCTACAATGAGCAGTTCTTC. Translated, it gives CASSSSGSPYNEQFF. The complete variable domain, with remaining parts taken from reference TRBV7-2 and TRBJ2-1, reads GAGVSQSPSNKVTEKGKDVELRCDPISGHTALYWYRQSLGQGLEFLIYFQGNSAPDKSGLPSDRFSAERTGGSVSTLTIQRTQQEDSAVYLCASSSSGSPYNEQFFGPGTRLTVL.

This chain uses TRBV9 with TRBJ1-3, with TRBD1 matching over 8 bases. Losses at the gene ends were 1 base for V and 0 bases for J; bases not matched to a gene: 3. Germline CDR1 and CDR2: SGDLS and YYNGEE. The CDR3 contains 16 residues. The CDR3 bases are TGTGCCAGCAGCGTACAGGGGGCTTTCTCTGGAAACACCATATATTTT. It encodes CASSVQGAFSGNTIYF. Full variable domain (rest looked up from reference TRBV9 and TRBJ1-3): DSGVTQTPKHLITATGQRVTLRCSPRSGDLSVYWYQQSLDQGLQFLIQYYNGEERAKGNILERFSAQQFPDLHSELNLSSLELGDSALYFCASSVQGAFSGNTIYFGEGSWLTVV.

The table lists this clonotype with many counts. The chain employs TRBV7-2 and TRBJ2-7, with unresolved D. This CDR3 is 15 amino acids long. V lost 5 bases and J 7 bases, leaving 21 bases between the germline ends. The germline gives CDR1 SGHTA, CDR2 FQGNSA. CDR3 DNA: TGTGCCAGCAGCCTAGTAGGACCGAAAAGTGGTGAGCAGTACTTC. Amino acid sequence: CASSLVGPKSGEQYF.

This clonotype was observed a handful of times. This chain links TRBV7-9 with TRBJ2-7, with 11 bases aligning to TRBD2. Germline values: CDR1 SEHNR, CDR2 FQNEAQ (reference sequence). This CDR3 has 16 residues. With 2 bases clipped from V and 7 bases from J, the junction kept 10 bases outside the gene matches. The CDR3 nucleotides read TGTGCCAGCAGCTTAAGGCTAGCGGGAGGATCGGATGAGCAGTACTTC. It specifies CASSLRLAGGSDEQYF.

The rearrangement joins TRBV20-1 to TRBJ1-6; no firm D call. Deletions cut 6 bases from V and 7 bases from J, with 10 bases between. The CDR3 contains 12 residues. From germline, CDR1 is DFQATT and CDR2 SNEGSKA (reference sequence). The CDR3 here is CSAAPNNSPLHF. The DNA of the CDR3 is TGCAGTGCAGCACCCAACAATTCACCCCTCCACTTT.

This clonotype has a count of ten or more. The chain carries TRBV12-3 or TRBV12-4 and TRBJ2-5, with 15 nucleotides matching TRBD2. Trimming removed 6 bases from V and 5 bases from J; junction bases left unmatched: 7. The CDR3 has 16 amino acids. CDR3 residues: CASSRTSGRGAETQYF. The CDR3 region has the DNA TGTGCCAGCAGCAGGACTAGCGGGAGGGGGGCGGAGACCCAGTACTTC.

The sample holds a few counts of this clonotype. This chain uses TRBV7-9 with TRBJ2-1; a weak D match, TRBD2 (5 bases). The V gene's germline CDR1 is SEHNR and CDR2 FQNEAQ (reference sequence). This CDR3 comprises 18 residues. Between the trimmed V and J ends, which lost 5 bases and 0 bases, there was a span of 20 bases. Written as DNA, the CDR3 is TGTGCCAGCAGCAATGAGGGAAGCGGAGCAATCTCCTACAATGAGCAGTTCTTC. Translation: CASSNEGSGAISYNEQFF.

The V and J genes are TRBV5-1 and TRBJ1-1; D gene unclear. CDR1 is SGHRS and CDR2 is YFSETQ in the germline V gene. With 0 bases removed from V and 6 bases from J, the gap between germline ends came to 15 bases. The CDR3 is made up of 15 amino acids. CDR3 coding DNA: TGCGCCAGCAGCTTGGGAAGGGCCTTGAGGGCTGAAGCTTTCTTT. It yields the protein CASSLGRALRAEAFF.

Only a few counts were recorded for this clonotype. The J gene is TRBJ2-5, the V gene TRBV4-1, with D uncertain. The CDR3 is made up of 13 amino acids. Germline V gene lookup returns CDR1 MGHRA and CDR2 YSYEKL. Trimming shortened V by 0 bases and J by 5 bases, and 7 bases separated the two germline ends. The CDR3 region has the DNA TGCGCCAGCAGCCAAGAGAATCCGGAGACCCAGTACTTC. It specifies CASSQENPETQYF.

This clonotype occurred many times. The chain employs TRBV6-1 and TRBJ2-7; unclear D gene. CDR1 is MNHNS and CDR2 is SASEGT in the germline V gene. CDR3 length: 15 amino acids. V lost 1 base, J lost 3 bases, and 13 bases lay in between. The CDR3 region has the DNA TGTGCCAGCAGTGAAGTAAGCAGGCACCACTACGAGCAGTACTTC. As protein: CASSEVSRHHYEQYF.

The chain uses TRBV9 and TRBJ2-3; D gene uncertain. The ends were cut back, 3 bases at V and 0 bases at J, with 11 bases in the middle. There are 15 residues in the CDR3. Germline values: CDR1 SGDLS, CDR2 YYNGEE. The CDR3 here is CASSGSRASTDTQYF. CDR3 DNA sequence: TGTGCCAGCAGCGGGTCCCGGGCGAGCACAGATACGCAGTATTTT.

With respect to this clonotype: The junction does not match germline at one end; this may be a read error. The V and J genes are TRBV28 and TRBJ2-1; no definite D call. The germline V gene has CDR1 MDHEN and CDR2 SYDVKM. The CDR3 is 15 residues long. CDR3 DNA: TGTGCCGGCAGTAGAAATCCCCTCTCCTACAATGAGCAGTTCTTC. This gives the protein CAGSRNPLSYNEQFF. Full variable domain (outside the CDR3, taken from reference TRBV28 and TRBJ2-1): DVKVTQSSRYLVKRTGEKVFLECVQDMDHENMFWYRQDPGLGLRLIYFSYDVKMKEKGDIPEGYSVSREKKERFSLILESASTNQTSMYLCAGSRNPLSYNEQFFGPGTRLTVL.

This clonotype was observed at least ten times. The V and J genes are TRBV29-1 and TRBJ2-1; TRBD2 matches at 10 bases. The CDR3 is 19 amino acids. Germline CDR1 SQVTM, CDR2 ANQGSEA. The V and J ends lost 7 bases and 0 bases, in that order; junction bases with no gene match: 18. The CDR3 nucleotides are TGCAGCGGCGACTGGGGACCGGGACTAGCGCCGAGCTCCTACAATGAGCAGTTCTTC. Its protein is CSGDWGPGLAPSSYNEQFF.

A few counts support this clonotype. The chain couples TRBV9 to TRBJ2-3; 8 nucleotides match TRBD2. This CDR3 comprises 15 residues. The V gene's germline CDR1 is SGDLS and CDR2 YYNGEE. The ends lost 3 bases at V and 0 bases at J; junction bases unmatched: 3. The CDR3 nucleotides are TGTGCCAGCAGCGCCGCTAGCGGGAGCACAGATACGCAGTATTTT. Translating it yields CASSAASGSTDTQYF.

This clonotype was observed many times. The chain joins TRBV3-1 to TRBJ2-2, with TRBD1 identical over 11 bases. CDR3 length equals 15 residues. Looked up from germline, CDR1 is LGHDT and CDR2 is YNNKEL (reference sequence). With 5 bases clipped from V and 5 bases from J, the junction kept 4 bases outside the gene matches. CDR3 protein: CASSRTGGRTGELFF. The DNA for the CDR3 is TGTGCCAGCAGCAGGACAGGGGGCCGAACCGGGGAGCTGTTTTTT.

This clonotype turned up a few times. The gene calls are TRBV5-4 and TRBJ1-1; the D gene is possibly TRBD1 (5 bases). CDR3 length: 14 amino acids. The V gene's germline CDR1 is SGHNT and CDR2 YYREEE (reference sequence). V lost 3 bases and J 6 bases, leaving 15 bases between the germline ends. The CDR3: CASSSLGVGSEAFF. DNA of the CDR3: TGTGCCAGCAGCTCGCTAGGGGTGGGATCTGAAGCTTTCTTT.

CDR3 in amino acids: CASSRGRVETQYF. In nucleotides, the CDR3 is TGCGCCAGCAGCCGCGGGAGAGTCGAGACCCAGTACTTC. The chain carries TRBV10-1 and TRBJ2-5; 7 bases are a match to TRBD2. The germline gives CDR1 WNHNN, CDR2 SYGVQD (reference sequence). The CDR3 totals 13 residues. Unmatched junction bases numbered 6, after V lost 6 bases and J lost 5 bases.